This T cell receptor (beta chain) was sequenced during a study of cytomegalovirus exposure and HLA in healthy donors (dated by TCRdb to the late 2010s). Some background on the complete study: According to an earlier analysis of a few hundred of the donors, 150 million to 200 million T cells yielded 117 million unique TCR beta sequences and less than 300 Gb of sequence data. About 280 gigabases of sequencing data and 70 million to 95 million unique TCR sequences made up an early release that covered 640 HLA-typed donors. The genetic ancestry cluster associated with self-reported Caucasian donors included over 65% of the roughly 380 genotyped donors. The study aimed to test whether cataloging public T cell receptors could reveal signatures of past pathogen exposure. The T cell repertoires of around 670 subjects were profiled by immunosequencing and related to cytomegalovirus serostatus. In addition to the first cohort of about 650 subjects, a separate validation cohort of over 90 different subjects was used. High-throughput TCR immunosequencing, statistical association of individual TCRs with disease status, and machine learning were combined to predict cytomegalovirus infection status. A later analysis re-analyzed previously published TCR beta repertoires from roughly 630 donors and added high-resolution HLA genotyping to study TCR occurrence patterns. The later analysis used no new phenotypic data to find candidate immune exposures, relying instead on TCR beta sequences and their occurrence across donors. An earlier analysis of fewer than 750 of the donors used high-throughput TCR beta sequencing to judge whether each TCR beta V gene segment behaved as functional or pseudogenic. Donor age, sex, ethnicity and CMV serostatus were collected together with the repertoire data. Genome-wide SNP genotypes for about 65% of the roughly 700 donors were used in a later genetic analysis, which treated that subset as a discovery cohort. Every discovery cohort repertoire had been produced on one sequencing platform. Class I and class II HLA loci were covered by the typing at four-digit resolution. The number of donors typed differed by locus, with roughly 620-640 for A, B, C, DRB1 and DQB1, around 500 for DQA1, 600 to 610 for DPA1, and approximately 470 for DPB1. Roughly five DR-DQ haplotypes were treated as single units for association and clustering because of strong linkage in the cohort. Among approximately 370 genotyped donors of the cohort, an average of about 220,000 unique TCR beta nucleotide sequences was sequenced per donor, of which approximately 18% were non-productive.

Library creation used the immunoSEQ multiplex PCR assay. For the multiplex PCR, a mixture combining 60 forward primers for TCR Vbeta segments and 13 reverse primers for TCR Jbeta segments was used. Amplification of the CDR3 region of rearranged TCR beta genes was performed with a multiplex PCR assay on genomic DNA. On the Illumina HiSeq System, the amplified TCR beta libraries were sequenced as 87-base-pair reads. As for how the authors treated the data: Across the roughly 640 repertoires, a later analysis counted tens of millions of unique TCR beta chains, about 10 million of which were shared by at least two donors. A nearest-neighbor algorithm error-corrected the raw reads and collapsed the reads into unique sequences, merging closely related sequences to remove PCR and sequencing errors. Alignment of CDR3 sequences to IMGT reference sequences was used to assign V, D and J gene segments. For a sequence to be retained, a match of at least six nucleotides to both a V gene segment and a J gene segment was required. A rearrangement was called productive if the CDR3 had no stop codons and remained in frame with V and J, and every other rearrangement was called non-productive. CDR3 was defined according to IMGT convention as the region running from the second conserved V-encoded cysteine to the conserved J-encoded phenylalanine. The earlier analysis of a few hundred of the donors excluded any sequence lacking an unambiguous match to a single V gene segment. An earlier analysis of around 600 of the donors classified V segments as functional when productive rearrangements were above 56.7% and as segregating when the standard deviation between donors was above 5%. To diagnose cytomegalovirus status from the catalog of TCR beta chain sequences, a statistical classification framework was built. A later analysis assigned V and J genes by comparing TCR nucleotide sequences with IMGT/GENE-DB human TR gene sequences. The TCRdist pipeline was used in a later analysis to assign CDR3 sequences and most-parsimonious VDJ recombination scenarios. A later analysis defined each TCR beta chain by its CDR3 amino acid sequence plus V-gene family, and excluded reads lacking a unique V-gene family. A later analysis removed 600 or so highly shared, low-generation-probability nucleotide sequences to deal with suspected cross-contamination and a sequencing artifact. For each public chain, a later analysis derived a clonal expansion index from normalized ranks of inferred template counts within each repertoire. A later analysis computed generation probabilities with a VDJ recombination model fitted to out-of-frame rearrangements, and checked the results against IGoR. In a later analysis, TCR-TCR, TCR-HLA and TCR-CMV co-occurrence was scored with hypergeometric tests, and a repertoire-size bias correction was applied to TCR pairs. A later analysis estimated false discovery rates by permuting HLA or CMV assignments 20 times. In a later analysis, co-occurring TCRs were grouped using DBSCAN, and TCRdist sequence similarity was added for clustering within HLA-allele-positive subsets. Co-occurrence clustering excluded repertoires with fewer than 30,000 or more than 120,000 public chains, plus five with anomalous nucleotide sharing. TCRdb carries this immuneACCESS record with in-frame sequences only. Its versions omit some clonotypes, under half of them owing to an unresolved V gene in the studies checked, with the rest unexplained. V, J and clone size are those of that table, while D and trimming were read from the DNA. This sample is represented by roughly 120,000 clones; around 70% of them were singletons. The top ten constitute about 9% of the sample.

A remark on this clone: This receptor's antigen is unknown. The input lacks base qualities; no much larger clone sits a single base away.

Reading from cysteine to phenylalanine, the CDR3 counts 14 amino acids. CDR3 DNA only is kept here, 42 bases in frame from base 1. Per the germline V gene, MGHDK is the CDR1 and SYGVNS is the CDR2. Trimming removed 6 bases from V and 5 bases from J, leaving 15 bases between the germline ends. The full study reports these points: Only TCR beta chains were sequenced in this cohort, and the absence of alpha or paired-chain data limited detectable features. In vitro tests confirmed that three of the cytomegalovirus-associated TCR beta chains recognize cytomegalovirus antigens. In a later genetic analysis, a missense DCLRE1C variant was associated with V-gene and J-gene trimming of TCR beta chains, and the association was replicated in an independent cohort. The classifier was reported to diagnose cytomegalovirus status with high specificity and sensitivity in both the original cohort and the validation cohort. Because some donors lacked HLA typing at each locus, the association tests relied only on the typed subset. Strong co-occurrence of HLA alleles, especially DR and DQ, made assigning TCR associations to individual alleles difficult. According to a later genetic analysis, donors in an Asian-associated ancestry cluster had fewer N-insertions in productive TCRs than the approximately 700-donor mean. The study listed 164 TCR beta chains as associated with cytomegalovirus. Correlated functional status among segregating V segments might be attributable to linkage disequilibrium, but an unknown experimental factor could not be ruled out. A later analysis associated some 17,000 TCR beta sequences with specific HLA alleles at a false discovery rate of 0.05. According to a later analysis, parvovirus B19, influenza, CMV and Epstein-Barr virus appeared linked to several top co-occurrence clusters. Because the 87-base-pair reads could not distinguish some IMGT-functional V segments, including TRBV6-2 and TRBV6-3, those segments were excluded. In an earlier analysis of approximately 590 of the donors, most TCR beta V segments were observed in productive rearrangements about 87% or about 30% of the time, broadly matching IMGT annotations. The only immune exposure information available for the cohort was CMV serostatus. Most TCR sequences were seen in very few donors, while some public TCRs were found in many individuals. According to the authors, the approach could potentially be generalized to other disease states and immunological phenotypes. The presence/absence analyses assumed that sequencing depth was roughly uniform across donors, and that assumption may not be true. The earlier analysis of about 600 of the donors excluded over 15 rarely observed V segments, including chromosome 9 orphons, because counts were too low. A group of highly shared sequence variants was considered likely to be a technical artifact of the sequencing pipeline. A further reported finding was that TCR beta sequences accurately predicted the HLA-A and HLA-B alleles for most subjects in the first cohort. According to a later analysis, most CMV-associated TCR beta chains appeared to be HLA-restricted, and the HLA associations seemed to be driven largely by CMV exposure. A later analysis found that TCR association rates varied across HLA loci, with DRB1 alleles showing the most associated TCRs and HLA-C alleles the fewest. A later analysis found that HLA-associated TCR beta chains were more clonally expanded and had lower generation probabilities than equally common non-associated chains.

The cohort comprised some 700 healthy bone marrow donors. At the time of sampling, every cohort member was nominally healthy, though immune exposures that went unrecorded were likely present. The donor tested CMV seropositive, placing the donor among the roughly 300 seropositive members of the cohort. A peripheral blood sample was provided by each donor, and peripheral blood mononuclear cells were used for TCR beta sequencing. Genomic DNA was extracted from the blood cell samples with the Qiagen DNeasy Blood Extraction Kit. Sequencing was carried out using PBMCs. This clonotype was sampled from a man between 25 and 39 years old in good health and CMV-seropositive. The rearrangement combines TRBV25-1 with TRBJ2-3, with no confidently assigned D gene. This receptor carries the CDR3 CASRASIPGDTQYF. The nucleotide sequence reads TGTGCCAGCAGGGCTAGTATCCCCGGAGATACGCAGTATTTT.